This TCR beta chain was sequenced for a study of blood T cell repertoires in COVID-19. In the study overall: Samples of COVID-19 (acute and convalescent) were obtained from the United States, Italy and Spain. PBMCs, B-cell-depleted T cells, or T cells provided the cDNA or gDNA that made up the material.

Authors' processing steps: By means of reference gene primer amplification, nucleated cell counts were estimated. Here immunoSEQ multiplex PCR was the method, and the copy in TCRdb shows in-frame clones only, minus some. V, J and clone size are taken as reported in that table, and D and trimming were inferred from the DNA itself. The sample yields 99,000 or so clones, about 79% seen once. Germline values: CDR1 MRHNA, CDR2 SNTAGT. The V end lost 4 bases, the J end lost 4 bases, and 10 bases lay between the germline ends. This CDR3 has 13 residues. Sequencing was done on a sample of peripheral blood. This rearrangement joins TRBV6-4 to TRBJ1-2, with a weak D call TRBD1 (5 bases). The receptor was derived from a woman older than 75 with active or convalescent COVID-19. CDR3 loop: CASSAGGSYGYTF. Here the CDR3 DNA reads TGTGCCAGCAGTGCTGGGGGGAGCTATGGCTACACCTTC.